This T cell receptor beta chain emerged from a study of blood T cell repertoires in COVID-19. For the study at large: Both acute and convalescent COVID-19 samples were obtained from the United States, Italy and Spain. Sources were T cells, B-cell-depleted T cells, or PBMCs; the material itself was cDNA or gDNA.

Authors' processing steps: Amplification of reference gene primers was used by the study to estimate nucleated cell counts. Using immunoSEQ multiplex PCR, the repertoire was profiled, and TCRdb retains in-frame clones only, with some absent. V and J calls and clone size come straight from that table; D and trimming were deduced from the DNA. The profile shows more than 400,000 clones, 75% to 90% of them singletons. Trimming took 0 bases from V and 4 from J, leaving 12 bases between them. This CDR3 has 15 residues. Germline V gene lookup returns CDR1 SGHRS and CDR2 YFSETQ. The clonotype originates from a human donor in a cohort sampled during active COVID-19. This rearrangement joins TRBV5-1 to TRBJ2-3, with a tentative D call TRBD2 (6 bases). Source material: peripheral blood. This CDR3 reads CASSLVGGTADTQYF. DNA for the CDR3: TGCGCCAGCAGCTTGGTGGGCGGGACGGCAGATACGCAGTATTTT.